This T cell receptor beta chain emerged from a study of T cell repertoires in cytomegalovirus infection. Study as a whole: Shared public TCR beta signatures pointed to both CMV infection and a matching HLA type. Study-level findings and limits: HLA-C-restricted CMV clonotypes gave the most frequent clonotype in two of eight donors. Carriers of CMV plus the relevant HLA were identified by cumulative public TCR beta family frequency.

The length of the CDR3 is 12 residues. Germline V lookup: CDR1 SNHLY, CDR2 FYNNEI. Trimming stripped 2 bases from V and 5 bases from J, with 7 bases between. This clonotype was observed a handful of times. Its antigen remains unidentified. TCRdb independently ran MiXCR on the reads; one entry per CDR3 protein. The table lists some 220,000 distinct CDR3 sequences, 5% to 8.5% of them singletons. This TCR derives from a human donor in good health (CMV status not recorded). Some clones in this sample may be carry-over from other donors' samples. The sample taken for sequencing was PBMCs. The chain couples TRBV2 to TRBJ2-7; possibly TRBD1 or TRBD2 for D (5 bases each). CDR3 sequence (DNA): TGTGCCAGCAGTGAACAGGGACACGAGCAGTACTTC. Protein sequence: CASSEQGHEQYF.